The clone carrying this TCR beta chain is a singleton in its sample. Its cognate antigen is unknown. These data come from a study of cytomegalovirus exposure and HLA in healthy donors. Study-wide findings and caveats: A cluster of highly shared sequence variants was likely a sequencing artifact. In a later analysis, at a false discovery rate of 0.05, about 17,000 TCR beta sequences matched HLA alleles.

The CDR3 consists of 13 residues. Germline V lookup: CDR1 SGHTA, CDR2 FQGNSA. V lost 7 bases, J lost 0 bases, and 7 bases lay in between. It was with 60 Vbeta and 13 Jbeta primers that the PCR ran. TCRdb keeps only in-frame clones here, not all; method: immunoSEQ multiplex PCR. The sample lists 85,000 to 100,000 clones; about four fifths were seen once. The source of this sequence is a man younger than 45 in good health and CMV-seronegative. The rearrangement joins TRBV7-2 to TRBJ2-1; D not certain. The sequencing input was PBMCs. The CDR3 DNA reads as TGTGCCAGCACCCGTAGCTCCTACAATGAGCAGTTCTTC. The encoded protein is CASTRSSYNEQFF.